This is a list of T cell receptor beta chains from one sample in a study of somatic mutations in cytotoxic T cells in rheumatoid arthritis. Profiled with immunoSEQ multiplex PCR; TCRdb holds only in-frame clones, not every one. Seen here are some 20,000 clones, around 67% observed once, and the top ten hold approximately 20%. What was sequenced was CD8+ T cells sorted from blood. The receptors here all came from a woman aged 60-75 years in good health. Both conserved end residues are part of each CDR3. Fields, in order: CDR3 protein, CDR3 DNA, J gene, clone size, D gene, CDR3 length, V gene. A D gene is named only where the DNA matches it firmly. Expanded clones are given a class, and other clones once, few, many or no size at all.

CASSWTSGNSYNEQFF,TGTGCCAGCAGCTGGACTAGCGGAAACTCCTACAATGAGCAGTTCTTC,TRBJ2-1,once,TRBD2,16,TRBV7-9
CASSYSPAGRYEQYF,TGTGCCAGCAGTTACTCGCCAGCGGGAAGGTACGAGCAGTATTTC,TRBJ2-7,-,TRBD2,15,TRBV6-5
CASSLSGSGDEQFF,TGTGCCAGCAGCCTTAGCGGGAGCGGTGATGAGCAGTTCTTC,TRBJ2-1,few,TRBD2,14,TRBV7-9
CASSAGTATRQYF,TGTGCCAGCAGTGCTGGGACGGCCACCAGGCAGTACTTC,TRBJ2-7,-,-,13,TRBV25-1
CASRPLTADGPYEQYF,TGTGCCAGCAGACCCCTCACGGCGGACGGACCCTACGAGCAGTACTTC,TRBJ2-7,-,-,16,TRBV2
CASGFSPYEQYF,TGTGCTAGTGGTTTCTCCCCCTACGAGCAGTACTTC,TRBJ2-7,few,-,12,TRBV12-5
CASSLGQGDGEKLFF,TGCGCCAGCAGCTTGGGACAGGGGGACGGTGAAAAACTGTTTTTT,TRBJ1-4,-,TRBD1,15,TRBV5-1
CASSDHNEQFF,TGCGCCAGCAGTGACCACAATGAGCAGTTCTTC,TRBJ2-1,-,-,11,TRBV10-1
CASSSRDSEAFF,TGTGCCAGCAGCTCCCGGGACAGTGAAGCTTTCTTT,TRBJ1-1,-,TRBD1,12,TRBV7-8
CASSPHSHSTDTQYF,TGTGCCAGCAGCCCCCACAGCCATAGCACAGATACGCAGTATTTT,TRBJ2-3,once,-,15,TRBV27
CASSVTGTTTYEQYF,TGTGCCAGCAGCGTAACCGGGACTACCACCTACGAGCAGTACTTC,TRBJ2-7,-,TRBD2,15,TRBV9
CATSRDRVALTEAFF,TGTGCCACCAGCAGAGATAGGGTAGCCCTCACTGAAGCTTTCTTT,TRBJ1-1,few,-,15,TRBV15
CASSPPGQGNGYTF,TGTGCCAGCAGCCCCCCGGGACAGGGTAATGGCTACACCTTC,TRBJ1-2,-,TRBD1,14,TRBV5-4
CASSPRWGWDQPQHF,TGTGCCAGCAGCCCACGATGGGGGTGGGATCAGCCCCAGCATTTT,TRBJ1-5,-,-,15,TRBV6-5
CASSETDSGNTIYF,TGCGCCAGCAGTGAGACAGACTCTGGAAACACCATATATTTT,TRBJ1-3,few,-,14,TRBV10-2
CASRNTSGGFYNEQFF,TGCGCCAGCCGTAATACTAGCGGGGGGTTCTACAATGAGCAGTTCTTC,TRBJ2-1,-,TRBD2,16,TRBV5-1
CASTSDISGNYGYTF,TGTGCCAGCACCTCGGACATCTCGGGGAACTATGGCTACACCTTC,TRBJ1-2,-,-,15,TRBV27
CATGAGILDSYEQYF,TGTGCCACCGGGGCGGGGATTCTCGACTCCTACGAGCAGTACTTC,TRBJ2-7,-,-,15,TRBV27
CASSGAWQYF,TGTGCCAGCAGTGGCGCTTGGCAGTACTTC,TRBJ2-7,few,-,10,TRBV2
CASSGSGTSAYEQYF,TGTGCCAGCAGTGGGTCCGGGACATCCGCCTACGAGCAGTACTTC,TRBJ2-7,-,-,15,TRBV6-1
CASRVQGSSHEQYF,TGCGCCAGCAGGGTACAGGGGTCGTCCCACGAGCAGTACTTC,TRBJ2-7,once,TRBD1,14,TRBV10-2
CASSSQTGVNTEAFF,TGTGCCAGCAGCTCCCAAACCGGGGTGAACACTGAAGCTTTCTTT,TRBJ1-1,few,-,15,TRBV11-3
CASTYETASYGYTF,TGTGCCAGTACCTACGAGACAGCGTCCTATGGCTACACCTTC,TRBJ1-2,-,-,14,TRBV19
CASSPEDTEAFF,TGTGCCAGCTCACCAGAGGACACTGAAGCTTTCTTT,TRBJ1-1,-,-,12,TRBV18
CASSLGWGGTEAFF,TGTGCCAGCAGCTTGGGGTGGGGAGGGACTGAAGCTTTCTTT,TRBJ1-1,-,-,14,TRBV5-6
CASSETPEGGNTEAFF,TGTGCCAGCAGTGAAACCCCCGAGGGCGGGAACACTGAAGCTTTCTTT,TRBJ1-1,-,-,16,TRBV6-4
CASSQVGTLYGYTF,TGTGCCAGCAGCCAGGTGGGGACTCTCTATGGCTACACCTTC,TRBJ1-2,-,-,14,TRBV5-4
CASSYRNRGDGYTF,TGTGCCAGCAGTTACCGCAATCGGGGAGACGGCTACACCTTC,TRBJ1-2,-,-,14,TRBV6-5
CASSLAATNEKLFF,TGTGCCAGCAGCTTAGCGGCAACTAATGAAAAACTGTTTTTT,TRBJ1-4,few,-,14,TRBV11-2
CASSPGFGPNQPQHF,TGTGCCAGCAGCCCCGGGTTCGGGCCAAATCAGCCCCAGCATTTT,TRBJ1-5,-,-,15,TRBV5-6
CASGRGVGTEAFF,TGTGCCAGCGGAAGGGGAGTTGGGACTGAAGCTTTCTTT,TRBJ1-1,-,-,13,TRBV9
CASSPWRHQPQHF,TGTGCCAGCAGTCCCTGGCGGCATCAGCCCCAGCATTTT,TRBJ1-5,-,-,13,TRBV6-1
CASSGRGRGPSSYNEQFF,TGTGCCAGCAGCGGTCGGGGCAGGGGCCCAAGCTCCTACAATGAGCAGTTCTTC,TRBJ2-1,-,-,18,TRBV7-9
CASSQERSRNTDTQYF,TGCGCCAGCAGCCAAGAACGCTCGAGGAACACAGATACGCAGTATTTT,TRBJ2-3,-,-,16,TRBV4-1
CASGDSYNSPLHF,TGTGCCAGCGGGGACAGCTACAATTCACCCCTCCACTTT,TRBJ1-6,-,TRBD1,13,TRBV27
CASSLQGNSNQPQHF,TGCGCCAGCAGCTTACAGGGTAATAGCAATCAGCCCCAGCATTTT,TRBJ1-5,-,-,15,TRBV5-1
CASSFLQGGYNEKLFF,TGTGCCAGCAGCTTCTTACAGGGGGGATATAATGAAAAACTGTTTTTT,TRBJ1-4,-,TRBD1,16,TRBV7-9
CASSLDTNTEAFF,TGTGCCAGCAGCTTGGACACCAACACTGAAGCTTTCTTT,TRBJ1-1,-,-,13,TRBV5-6
CASSSRTGRAGEQYF,TGTGCCAGCAGCTCCAGGACAGGGAGAGCGGGAGAGCAGTACTTC,TRBJ2-7,-,-,15,TRBV7-9
CASSLGQRLNTEAFF,TGCGCCAGCAGCTTGGGGCAGAGATTGAACACTGAAGCTTTCTTT,TRBJ1-1,-,-,15,TRBV5-1
CASSLAVDTQYF,TGTGCCAGCAGCTTAGCGGTGGATACGCAGTATTTT,TRBJ2-3,-,-,12,TRBV7-9
CASSAWDRVLSTEAFF,TGTGCCAGCAGCGCTTGGGACAGGGTGCTATCCACTGAAGCTTTCTTT,TRBJ1-1,-,TRBD1,16,TRBV9
CASSFGANTEAFF,TGTGCCAGCAGCTTTGGGGCGAACACTGAAGCTTTCTTT,TRBJ1-1,few,-,13,TRBV11-2
CASSQLRGDNEKLFF,TGCGCCAGCAGCCAACTCCGGGGAGATAATGAAAAACTGTTTTTT,TRBJ1-4,-,-,15,TRBV4-1
CASSVEPGPLGAFF,TGTGCCAGCAGCGTAGAGCCTGGACCCTTAGGAGCTTTCTTT,TRBJ1-1,once,-,14,TRBV9
CATSVSLQGTDQPQHF,TGTGCCACCAGCGTTTCTCTACAGGGGACTGATCAGCCCCAGCATTTT,TRBJ1-5,-,TRBD1,16,TRBV15
CASSSGHGVGNF,TGTGCCAGCAGCTCAGGTCATGGGGTAGGGAACTTC,TRBJ2-7,few,-,12,TRBV11-2